What follows are 23 T cell receptor beta chains derived from one specimen sequenced in a study of blood T cell repertoires in COVID-19. Clones were read by immunoSEQ multiplex PCR, and TCRdb kept only the in-frame ones, dropping some. This table has 200,000 to 300,000 clones, less than 90% appearing once. The specimen sequenced was peripheral blood. The receptors derive from a man in his 60s with acute or convalescent COVID-19.

The rearrangement joins TRBV3-1 (or the pseudogene TRBV3-2) to TRBJ1-2; 10 bases line up with TRBD1. The CDR3 runs to 16 residues. Germline CDR1 and CDR2: LGHDT and YNNKEL (reference sequence). Unmatched junction bases numbered 6, after V lost 1 base and J lost 4 bases. CDR3 loop: CASSQVRTGGRYGYTF. The CDR3 DNA follows: TGTGCCAGCAGCCAAGTAAGGACAGGGGGTCGCTATGGCTACACCTTC.

In its sample, this clone was seen once. The V call is TRBV2, the J call TRBJ1-6, with D possibly TRBD1 on 5 matching bases. Trimming removed 5 bases at V and 12 bases at J, with 11 bases between. This CDR3 is 12 amino acids long. Looked up from germline, CDR1 is SNHLY and CDR2 is FYNNEI. CDR3 sequence: CASSQTEGPLHF. In DNA form, the CDR3 reads TGTGCCAGCAGTCAGACAGAAGGACCCCTCCACTTT.

This chain joins TRBV7-9 and TRBJ2-6; TRBD2 is a possible D gene (5 bases). Looked up from germline, CDR1 is SEHNR and CDR2 is FQNEAQ (reference sequence). The length of the CDR3 is 16 residues. Trimming removed 5 bases at V and 0 bases at J, with 11 bases between. The CDR3 here is CASSPDYLSGANVLTF. The CDR3 DNA reads TGTGCCAGCAGCCCTGACTACCTCTCTGGGGCCAACGTCCTGACTTTC.

The V call is TRBV23-1, the J call TRBJ2-5; the D gene is possibly TRBD2 (6 bases). TRBV23-1 is labeled an ORF, and its function is uncertain. Trimming took off 2 bases at V and 4 bases at J, with 14 bases between the two ends. The CDR3 totals 15 residues. CDR3 protein: CASSQMRGNAETQYF. Here the CDR3 DNA reads TGCGCCAGCAGTCAAATGCGGGGAAACGCAGAGACCCAGTACTTC.

The chain joins TRBV7-2 to TRBJ1-4; no reliable D call. V dropped 0 bases and J dropped 4 bases, with 9 bases sitting between them. CDR3 length: 15 residues. Per the germline V gene, CDR1 is SGHTA and CDR2 is FQGNSA. CDR3 nucleotides: TGTGCCAGCAGCTTAGCGGGCACATTTAATGAAAAACTGTTTTTT. It codes for CASSLAGTFNEKLFF.

In this sample, this clone turned up once. The chain uses TRBV3-1 (or the pseudogene TRBV3-2) and TRBJ2-3; a weak D match, TRBD2 (5 bases). V lost 1 base and J lost 2, with 13 bases in between. Germline-derived CDR1 and CDR2 are LGHDT and YNNKEL (reference sequence). The CDR3 runs 16 residues. In DNA form, the CDR3 reads TGTGCCAGCAGCCAAGTCGGGATCGGCTTCACAGATACGCAGTATTTT. This encodes CASSQVGIGFTDTQYF.

V usage is TRBV2 and J usage is TRBJ1-6; 12 bases align to TRBD1. The ends lost 7 bases at V and 10 bases at J; junction bases unmatched: 8. The V gene's germline CDR1 is SNHLY and CDR2 FYNNEI. This CDR3 has 15 amino acids. The CDR3, as DNA: TGTGCCAGCAACCCAGGGACAGGGGGCATCTCACCCCTCCACTTT. Translated, it gives CASNPGTGGISPLHF.

Regarding this clone: At one end the junction does not follow the germline gene, possibly because of a read error. The J gene is TRBJ1-6, the V gene TRBV7-2, with D possibly TRBD1 on 6 matching bases. Looked up from germline, CDR1 is SGHTA and CDR2 is FQGNSA. CDR3 length: 15 amino acids. Here the CDR3 reads CASSIFDSGTSYPYF. CDR3 in DNA: TGTGCCAGCAGCATCTTTGACTCCGGGACATCCTATCCCTACTTT.

The chain uses TRBV5-1 and TRBJ1-1; maybe TRBD1 (5 bases). Germline CDR1 SGHRS, CDR2 YFSETQ. This CDR3 comprises 14 residues. The V and J ends lost 0 bases and 5 bases respectively, with 11 bases between them. The chain's CDR3 is CASSLAPGWTEAFF. The CDR3 DNA is TGCGCCAGCAGCTTGGCCCCAGGGTGGACTGAAGCTTTCTTT.

The chain couples TRBV5-4 to TRBJ1-2; 8 nucleotides agree with TRBD1. In germline, CDR1 is SGHNT, CDR2 YYREEE (reference sequence). This CDR3 contains 15 residues. V shed 1 base, J shed 5 bases, and the junction held 7 bases outside the gene matches. DNA for the CDR3: TGTGCCAGCAGCTTGATGGGACAGGAACCTTATGGCTACACCTTC. Protein sequence: CASSLMGQEPYGYTF.

This chain joins TRBV2 and TRBJ2-3; maybe TRBD2 (6 bases). This CDR3 spans 14 amino acids. V gave up 7 bases and J gave up 7 bases, with 18 bases separating them. CDR1 and CDR2 from the germline V gene are SNHLY and FYNNEI. DNA for the CDR3: TGTGCCAGCACAGGGACTCCTGAGACGAATACGCAGTATTTT. Its protein is CASTGTPETNTQYF.

This clone was counted between two and nine times. V and J are TRBV5-5 and TRBJ1-3; possible D gene TRBD1, 5 bases. V lost 4 bases and J 2 bases, leaving 16 bases between the germline ends. In germline, CDR1 is SGHKS, CDR2 YYEKEE (reference sequence). CDR3 length: 16 amino acids. CDR3: CASSMDLGLTGNTIYF. DNA of the CDR3: TGTGCCAGCAGCATGGATTTGGGGCTTACTGGAAACACCATATATTTT.

The chain carries TRBV28 and TRBJ1-5; 7 bases fit TRBD1. The CDR3 extends over 16 amino acids. The germline V gene has CDR1 MDHEN and CDR2 SYDVKM. V lost 1 base to trimming and J lost 5 bases; unmatched junction nucleotides: 8. The CDR3 here is CASSLYGQGDDQPQHF. The CDR3 DNA follows: TGTGCCAGCAGTTTATACGGTCAGGGGGACGATCAGCCCCAGCATTTT.

The table lists this clone with a count of one. The V call is TRBV7-2, the J call TRBJ1-2, with 7 bases matching TRBD1. The CDR3 has 13 residues. V shed 5 bases, J shed 5 bases, and the junction held 5 bases outside the gene matches. Germline CDR1 is SGHTA and CDR2 is FQGNSA. The chain's CDR3 is CASSQGTEYGYTF. The CDR3 bases are TGTGCCAGCAGCCAGGGGACAGAGTATGGCTACACCTTC.

This clone was counted only a few times. The chain recombines TRBV5-1 with TRBJ1-2; D possibly corresponds to TRBD1 (6 bases). The CDR3 contains 14 residues. The germline V gene encodes CDR1 SGHRS and CDR2 YFSETQ. V was pared by 8 bases and J by 0 bases, with 14 bases between. CDR3 region: CASARTVPNYGYTF. In nucleotides, the CDR3 is TGCGCCAGTGCCCGGACAGTACCTAACTATGGCTACACCTTC.

This sequence joins TRBV27 and TRBJ2-5, with D perhaps TRBD1 (5 bases). Trimming stripped 1 base from V and 3 bases from J, with 15 bases between. This CDR3 is built from 16 residues. CDR1 and CDR2 from the germline V gene are MNHEY and SMNVEV (reference sequence). The CDR3 loop is CASSLYIQTAKETQYF. The CDR3 nucleotides are TGTGCCAGCAGTTTATATATTCAGACAGCAAAAGAGACCCAGTACTTC.

The chain carries TRBV4-1 and TRBJ2-7, with D possibly TRBD1 on 5 matching bases. CDR3 length equals 14 residues. The V end was cut by 0 bases, the J end by 2 bases, with 8 bases between. Germline V lookup: CDR1 MGHRA, CDR2 YSYEKL. This CDR3 is CASSQEARAYEQYF. The CDR3 bases are TGCGCCAGCAGCCAAGAGGCCAGGGCCTACGAGCAGTACTTC.

The V gene is TRBV9, the J gene TRBJ2-7; a weak D match, TRBD1 (6 bases). V lost 4 bases to trimming and J lost 2 bases, with 19 bases between them. Germline V gene data show CDR1 as SGDLS and CDR2 as YYNGEE. The length of the CDR3 is 16 residues. CDR3 sequence (DNA): TGTGCCAGCAGCTCGTCCACCGGGACACCTCCCTACGAGCAGTACTTC. Translation gives CASSSSTGTPPYEQYF. Full variable domain (rest looked up from reference TRBV9 and TRBJ2-7): DSGVTQTPKHLITATGQRVTLRCSPRSGDLSVYWYQQSLDQGLQFLIQYYNGEERAKGNILERFSAQQFPDLHSELNLSSLELGDSALYFCASSSSTGTPPYEQYFGPGTRLTVT.

The V call is TRBV19, the J call TRBJ1-2; 10 positions agree with TRBD1. From germline, CDR1 is LNHDA and CDR2 SQIVND (reference sequence). After removal of 6 bases from V and 8 bases from J, the junction contained 12 bases not matched to a gene. The CDR3 has 15 residues. CDR3 sequence (DNA): TGTGCCAGTAGCGAAGGCCGGGACAGGGGATCGGGCTACACCTTC. This encodes CASSEGRDRGSGYTF.

The rearrangement links TRBV5-1 to TRBJ1-1, with 7 bases lining up with TRBD1. V gave up 6 bases and J gave up 4 bases; unmatched junction bases: 9. The CDR3 consists of 14 residues. Per germline, CDR1 SGHRS and CDR2 YFSETQ. The CDR3 bases are TGCGCCAGCAAGGTCGGGCAGGGGGGCACTGAAGCTTTCTTT. This codes for CASKVGQGGTEAFF.

This clone was recorded only once. This sequence joins TRBV11-3 and TRBJ2-1, with a weak D call TRBD1 (5 bases). CDR3 length: 13 amino acids. The germline V and J ends were trimmed by 1 base and 8 bases, with 9 bases remaining between them. Germline values: CDR1 SGHNT, CDR2 YENEEA. The CDR3 DNA sequence: TGTGCCAGCAGCTTAGCGGCAGGGTATGAGCAGTTCTTC. It yields the protein CASSLAAGYEQFF.

The J gene is TRBJ2-7, the V gene TRBV7-9; a weak D match, TRBD1 (6 bases). This CDR3 has 14 amino acids. Trimming removed 1 base from V and 6 bases from J, with 13 bases in between. CDR1 SEHNR and CDR2 FQNEAQ come from the germline V gene (reference sequence). CDR3 bases: TGTGCCAGCAGCTTAGTTAGGACAGAAGGCGAGCAGTACTTC. Its protein product is CASSLVRTEGEQYF.

V usage is TRBV3-1 (or the pseudogene TRBV3-2) and J usage is TRBJ2-1; TRBD2 matches 13 bases. The CDR3 is 17 residues long. V shed 0 bases and J 7 bases; nucleotides not matched to a gene: 6. The germline gives CDR1 LGHDT, CDR2 YNNKEL (reference sequence). CDR3 coding DNA: TGTGCCAGCAGCCAAGAAGGACTAGCGGGAGTCTGGAATGAGCAGTTCTTC. This translates into CASSQEGLAGVWNEQFF.